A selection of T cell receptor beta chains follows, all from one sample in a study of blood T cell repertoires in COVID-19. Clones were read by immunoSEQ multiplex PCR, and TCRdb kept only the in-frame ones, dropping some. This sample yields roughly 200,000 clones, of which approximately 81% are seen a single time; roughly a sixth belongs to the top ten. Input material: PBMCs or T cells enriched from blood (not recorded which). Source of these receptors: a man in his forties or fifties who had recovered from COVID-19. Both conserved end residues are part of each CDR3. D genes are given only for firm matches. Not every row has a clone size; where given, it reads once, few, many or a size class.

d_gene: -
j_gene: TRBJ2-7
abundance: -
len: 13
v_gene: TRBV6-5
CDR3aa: CASSLTETHEQYF
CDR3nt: TGTGCCAGCAGTTTGACAGAAACCCACGAGCAGTACTTC

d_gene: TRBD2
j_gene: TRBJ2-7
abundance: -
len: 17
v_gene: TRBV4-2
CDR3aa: CASSQDRFWTSDYEQYF
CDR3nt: TGTGCCAGCAGCCAAGATCGTTTCTGGACTAGCGACTACGAGCAGTACTTC

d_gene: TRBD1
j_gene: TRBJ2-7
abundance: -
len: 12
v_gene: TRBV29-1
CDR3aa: CSVQGDYYEQYF
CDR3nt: TGCAGCGTTCAGGGGGATTACTACGAGCAGTACTTC

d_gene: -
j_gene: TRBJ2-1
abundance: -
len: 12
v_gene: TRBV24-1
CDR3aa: CATSDSYNEQFF
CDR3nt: TGTGCCACCAGTGATTCTTACAATGAGCAGTTCTTC

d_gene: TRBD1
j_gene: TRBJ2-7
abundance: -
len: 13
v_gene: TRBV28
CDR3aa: CASRNRGPYEQYF
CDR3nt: TGTGCCAGCCGCAACAGGGGTCCCTACGAGCAGTACTTC

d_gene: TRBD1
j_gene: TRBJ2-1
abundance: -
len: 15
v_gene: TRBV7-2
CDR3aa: CASSLGQGALNEQFF
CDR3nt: TGTGCCAGCAGCCTCGGACAGGGGGCTCTAAATGAGCAGTTCTTC

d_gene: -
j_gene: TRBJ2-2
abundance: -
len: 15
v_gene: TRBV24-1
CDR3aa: CATSDAGQSTGELFF
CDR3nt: TGTGCCACCAGTGATGCCGGACAATCCACCGGGGAGCTGTTTTTT

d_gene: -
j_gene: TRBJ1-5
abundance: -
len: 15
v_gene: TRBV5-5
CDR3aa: CASSFDRAGNQPQHF
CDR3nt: TGTGCCAGCAGCTTCGATCGCGCGGGCAATCAGCCCCAGCATTTT

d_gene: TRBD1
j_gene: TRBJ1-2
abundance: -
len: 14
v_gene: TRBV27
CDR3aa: CASSPWTGDYGYTF
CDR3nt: TGTGCCAGCAGTCCCTGGACAGGGGACTATGGCTACACCTTC

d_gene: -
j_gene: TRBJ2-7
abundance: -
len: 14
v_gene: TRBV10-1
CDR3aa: CASSESGSSYEQYF
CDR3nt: TGCGCCAGCAGTGAGTCAGGGAGCTCCTACGAGCAGTACTTC

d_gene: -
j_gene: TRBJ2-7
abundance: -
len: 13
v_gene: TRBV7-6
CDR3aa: CASSLGSLNEQYF
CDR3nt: TGTGCCAGCAGCTTAGGCAGTTTAAACGAGCAGTACTTC

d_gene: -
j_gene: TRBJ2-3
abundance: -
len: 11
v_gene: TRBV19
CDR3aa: CASSISYTQYF
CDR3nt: TGTGCCAGTAGTATTTCCTACACGCAGTATTTT

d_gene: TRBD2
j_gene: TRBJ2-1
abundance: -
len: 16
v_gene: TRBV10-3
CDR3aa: CAISGTSGTSYNEQFF
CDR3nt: TGTGCCATCAGTGGGACTAGCGGGACATCCTACAATGAGCAGTTCTTC

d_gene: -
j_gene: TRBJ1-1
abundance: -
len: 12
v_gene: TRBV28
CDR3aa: CASSRAGTEAFF
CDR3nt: TGTGCCAGCAGTAGAGCGGGCACTGAAGCTTTCTTT

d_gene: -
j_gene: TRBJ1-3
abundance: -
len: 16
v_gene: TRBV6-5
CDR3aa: CASSYSTGASGNTIYF
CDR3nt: TGTGCCAGCAGTTACTCGACAGGAGCCTCTGGAAACACCATATATTTT

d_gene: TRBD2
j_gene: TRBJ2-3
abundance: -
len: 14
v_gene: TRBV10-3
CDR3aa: CAIRGGRVQDTQYF
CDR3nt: TGTGCCATCAGGGGAGGGAGGGTCCAAGATACGCAGTATTTT

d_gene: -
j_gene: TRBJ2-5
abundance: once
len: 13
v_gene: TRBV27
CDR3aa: CASSPSGGETQYF
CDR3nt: TGTGCCAGCAGTCCCTCGGGTGGAGAGACCCAGTACTTC

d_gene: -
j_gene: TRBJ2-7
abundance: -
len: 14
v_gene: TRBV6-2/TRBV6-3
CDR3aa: CASSSGHPLDEQYF
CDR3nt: TGTGCCAGCAGTTCCGGACACCCCCTAGACGAGCAGTACTTC

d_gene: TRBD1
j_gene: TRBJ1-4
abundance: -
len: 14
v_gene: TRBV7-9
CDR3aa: CASSLGQGYEKLFF
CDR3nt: TGTGCCAGCAGCTTGGGACAGGGGTATGAAAAACTGTTTTTT

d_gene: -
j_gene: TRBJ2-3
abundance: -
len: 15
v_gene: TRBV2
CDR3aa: CASSEVPGRLDTQYF
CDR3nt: TGTGCCAGCAGTGAAGTCCCAGGGAGGTTGGATACGCAGTATTTT

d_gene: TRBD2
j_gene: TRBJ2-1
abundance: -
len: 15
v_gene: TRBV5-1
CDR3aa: CASSLLGLAYNEQFF
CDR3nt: TGCGCCAGCAGCTTGCTCGGACTAGCCTACAATGAGCAGTTCTTC

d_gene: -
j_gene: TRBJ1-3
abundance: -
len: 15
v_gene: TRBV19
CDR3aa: CASSMGQLSGNTIYF
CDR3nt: TGTGCCAGTAGTATGGGTCAACTATCTGGAAACACCATATATTTT

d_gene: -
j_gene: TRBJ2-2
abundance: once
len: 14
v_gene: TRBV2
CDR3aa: CASIERSNTGELFF
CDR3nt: TGTGCCAGCATAGAAAGGAGCAACACCGGGGAGCTGTTTTTT

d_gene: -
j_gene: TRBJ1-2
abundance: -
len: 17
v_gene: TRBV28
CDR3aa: CASSLPPGGRKAYGYTF
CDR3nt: TGTGCCAGCAGTTTACCCCCCGGGGGGCGCAAAGCCTATGGCTACACCTTC

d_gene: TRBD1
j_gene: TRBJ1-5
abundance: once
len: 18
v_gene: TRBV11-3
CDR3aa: CASSLGRDREYSNQPQHF
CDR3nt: TGTGCCAGCAGCTTAGGGAGGGACAGGGAATATAGCAATCAGCCCCAGCATTTT

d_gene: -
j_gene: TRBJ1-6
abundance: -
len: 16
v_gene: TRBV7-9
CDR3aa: CASSLGRLELNSPLHF
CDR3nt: TGTGCCAGCAGCTTAGGCCGCCTGGAGCTTAATTCACCCCTCCACTTT

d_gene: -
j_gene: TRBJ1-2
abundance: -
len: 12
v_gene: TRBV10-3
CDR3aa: CAIWERDYGYTF
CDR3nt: TGTGCCATCTGGGAGAGGGACTATGGCTACACCTTC

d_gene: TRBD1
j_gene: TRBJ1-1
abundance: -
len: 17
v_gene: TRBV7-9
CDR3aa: CASGTGTAIFGGTEAFF
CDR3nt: TGTGCCAGCGGAACAGGGACAGCAATATTTGGAGGCACTGAAGCTTTCTTT

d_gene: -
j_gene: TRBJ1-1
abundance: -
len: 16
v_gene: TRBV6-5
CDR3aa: CASSYDSGTQNTEAFF
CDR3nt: TGTGCCAGCAGTTACGATTCAGGGACTCAGAACACTGAAGCTTTCTTT

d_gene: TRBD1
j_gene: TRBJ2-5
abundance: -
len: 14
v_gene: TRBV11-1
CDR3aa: CASSRQGDRETQYF
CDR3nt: TGTGCCAGCAGCCGACAGGGGGATAGAGAGACCCAGTACTTC

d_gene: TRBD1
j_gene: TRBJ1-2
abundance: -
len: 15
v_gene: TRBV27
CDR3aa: CASSGRQGNNYGYTF
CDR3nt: TGTGCCAGCAGTGGCCGACAGGGGAATAACTATGGCTACACCTTC

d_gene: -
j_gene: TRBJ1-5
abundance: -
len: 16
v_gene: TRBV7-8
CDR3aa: CASSLVEDYSNQPQHF
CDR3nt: TGTGCCAGCAGCTTAGTGGAGGATTATAGCAATCAGCCCCAGCATTTT

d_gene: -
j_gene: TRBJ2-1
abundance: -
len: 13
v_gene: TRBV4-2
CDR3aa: CASSHRIYNEQFF
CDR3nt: TGTGCCAGCAGCCATCGTATCTACAATGAGCAGTTCTTC

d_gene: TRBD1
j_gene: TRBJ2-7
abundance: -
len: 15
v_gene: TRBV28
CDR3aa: CASRTGGAFLVEQYF
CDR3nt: TGTGCCAGCAGGACAGGGGGCGCGTTCTTGGTCGAGCAGTACTTC

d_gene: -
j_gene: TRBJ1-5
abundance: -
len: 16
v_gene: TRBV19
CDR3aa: CASLSLSSGDNQPQHF
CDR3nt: TGTGCCAGTTTAAGTCTTAGTTCGGGGGATAATCAGCCCCAGCATTTT

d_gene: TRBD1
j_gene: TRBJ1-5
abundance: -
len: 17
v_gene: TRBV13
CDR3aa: CASSSHSDRGNNQPQHF
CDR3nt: TGTGCCAGCAGCTCACACTCCGACAGGGGGAACAATCAGCCCCAGCATTTT

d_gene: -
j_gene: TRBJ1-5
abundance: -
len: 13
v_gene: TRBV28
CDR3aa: CASCGGGLQPQHF
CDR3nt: TGTGCCAGCTGTGGGGGAGGGCTACAGCCCCAGCATTTT

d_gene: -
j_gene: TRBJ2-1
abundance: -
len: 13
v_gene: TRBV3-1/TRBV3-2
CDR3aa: CASSQTNLNEQFF
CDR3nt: TGTGCCAGCAGCCAAACTAATCTAAATGAGCAGTTCTTC

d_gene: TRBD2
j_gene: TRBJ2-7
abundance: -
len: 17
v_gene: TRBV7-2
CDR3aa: CASSLAGTSGRAYEQYF
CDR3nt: TGTGCCAGCAGCTTAGCCGGGACTAGCGGGAGGGCCTACGAGCAGTACTTC

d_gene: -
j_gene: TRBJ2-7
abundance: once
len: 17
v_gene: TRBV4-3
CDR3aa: CASSQGWVGASSYEQYF
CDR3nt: TGCGCCAGCAGCCAAGGATGGGTCGGAGCTAGCTCCTACGAGCAGTACTTC

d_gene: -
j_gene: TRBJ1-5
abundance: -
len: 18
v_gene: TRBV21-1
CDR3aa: CASSKKTARGLSNQPQHF
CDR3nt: TGTGCCAGCAGCAAAAAAACCGCCAGAGGTTTGAGCAATCAGCCCCAGCATTTT

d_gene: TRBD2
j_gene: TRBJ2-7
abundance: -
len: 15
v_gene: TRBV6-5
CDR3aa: CASSSRTSVVYEQYF
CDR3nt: TGTGCCAGCAGTAGCCGGACTAGCGTTGTCTACGAGCAGTACTTC

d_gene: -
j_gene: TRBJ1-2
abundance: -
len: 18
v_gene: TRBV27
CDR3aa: CASTPMGAVHSTRYGYTF
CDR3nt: TGTGCCAGCACCCCTATGGGGGCAGTGCATTCGACCCGCTATGGCTACACCTTC

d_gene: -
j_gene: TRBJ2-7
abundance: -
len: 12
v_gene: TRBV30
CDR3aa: CATARSGDEQYF
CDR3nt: TGTGCCACCGCTCGATCGGGGGACGAGCAGTACTTC

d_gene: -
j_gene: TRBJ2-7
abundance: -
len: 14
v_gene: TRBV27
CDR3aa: CASSLGGAGSEQYF
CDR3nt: TGTGCCAGCAGTCTAGGGGGGGCCGGTTCCGAGCAGTACTTC

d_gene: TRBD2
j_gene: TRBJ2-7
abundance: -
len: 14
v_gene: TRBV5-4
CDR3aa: CASRLWGGRDEQYF
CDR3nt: TGTGCCAGCAGGCTTTGGGGGGGGAGGGACGAGCAGTACTTC

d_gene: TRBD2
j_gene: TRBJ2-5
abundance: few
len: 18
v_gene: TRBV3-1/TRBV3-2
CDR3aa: CASSQDRLAGGPVETQYF
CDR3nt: TGTGCCAGCAGCCAAGATCGACTAGCGGGAGGGCCAGTGGAGACCCAGTACTTC

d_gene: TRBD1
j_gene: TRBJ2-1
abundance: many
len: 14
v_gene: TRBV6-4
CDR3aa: CASSAATGGNEQFF
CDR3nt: TGTGCCAGCAGTGCCGCCACAGGGGGCAATGAGCAGTTCTTC

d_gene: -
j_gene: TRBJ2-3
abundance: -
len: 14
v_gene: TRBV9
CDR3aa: CASSVVTSTDTQYF
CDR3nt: TGTGCCAGCAGCGTAGTAACTAGCACAGATACGCAGTATTTT

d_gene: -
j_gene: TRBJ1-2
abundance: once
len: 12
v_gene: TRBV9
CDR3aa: CASSVSGGGYTF
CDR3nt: TGTGCCAGCAGCGTCTCGGGAGGCGGCTACACCTTC

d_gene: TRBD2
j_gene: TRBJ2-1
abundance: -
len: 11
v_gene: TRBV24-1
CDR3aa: CATRGGNEQFF
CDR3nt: TGTGCCACCCGGGGGGGCAATGAGCAGTTCTTC

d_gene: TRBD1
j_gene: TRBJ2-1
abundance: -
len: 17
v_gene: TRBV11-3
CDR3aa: CASSLDLIGQGYNEQFF
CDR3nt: TGTGCCAGCAGCTTAGATTTAATAGGACAGGGCTACAATGAGCAGTTCTTC

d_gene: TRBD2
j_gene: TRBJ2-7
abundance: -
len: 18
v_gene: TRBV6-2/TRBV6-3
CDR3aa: CASSYHATTSGSTYEQYF
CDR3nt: TGTGCCAGCAGTTACCACGCGACCACTAGCGGAAGCACCTACGAGCAGTACTTC

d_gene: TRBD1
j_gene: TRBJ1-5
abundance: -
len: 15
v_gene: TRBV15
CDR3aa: CATSRDRGTNQPQHF
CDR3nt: TGTGCCACCAGCAGGGACAGGGGGACCAATCAGCCCCAGCATTTT